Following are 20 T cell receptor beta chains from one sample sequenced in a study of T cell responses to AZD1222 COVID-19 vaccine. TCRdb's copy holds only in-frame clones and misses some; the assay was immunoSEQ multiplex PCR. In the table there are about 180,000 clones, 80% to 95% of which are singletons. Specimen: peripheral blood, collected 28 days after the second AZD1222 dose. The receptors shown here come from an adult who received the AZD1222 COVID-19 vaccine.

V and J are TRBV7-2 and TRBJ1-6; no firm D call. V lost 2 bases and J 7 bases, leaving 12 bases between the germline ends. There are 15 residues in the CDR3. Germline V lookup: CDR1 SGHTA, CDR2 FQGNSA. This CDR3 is CASSLNQEPNSPLHF. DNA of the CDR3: TGTGCCAGCAGCTTAAATCAGGAACCCAATTCACCCCTCCACTTT.

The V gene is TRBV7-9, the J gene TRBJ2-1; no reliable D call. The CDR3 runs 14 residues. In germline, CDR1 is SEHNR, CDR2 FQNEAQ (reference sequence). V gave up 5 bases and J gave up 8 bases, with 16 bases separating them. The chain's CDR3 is CASSGRVKIYEQFF. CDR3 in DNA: TGTGCCAGCAGCGGACGGGTAAAAATCTATGAGCAGTTCTTC.

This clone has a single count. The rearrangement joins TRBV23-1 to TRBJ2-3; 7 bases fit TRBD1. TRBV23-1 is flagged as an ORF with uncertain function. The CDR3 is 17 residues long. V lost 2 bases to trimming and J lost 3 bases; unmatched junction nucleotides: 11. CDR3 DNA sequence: TGCGCCAGCAGTCAACCGATACCCGGGACAGCGACAGATACGCAGTATTTT. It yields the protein CASSQPIPGTATDTQYF.

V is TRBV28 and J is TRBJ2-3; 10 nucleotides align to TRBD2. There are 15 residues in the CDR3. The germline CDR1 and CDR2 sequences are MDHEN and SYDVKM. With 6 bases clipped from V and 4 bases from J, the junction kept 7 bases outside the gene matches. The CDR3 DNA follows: TGTGCCAGCAGCTCTAGCGGGAGACCCCCAGATACGCAGTATTTT. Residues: CASSSSGRPPDTQYF.

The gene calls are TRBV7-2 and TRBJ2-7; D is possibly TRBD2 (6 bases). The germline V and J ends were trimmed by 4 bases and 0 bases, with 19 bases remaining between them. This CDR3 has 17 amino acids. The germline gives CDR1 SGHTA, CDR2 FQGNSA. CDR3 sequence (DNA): TGTGCCAGCAGCTCGCCCCTCAGGGCGGGGCTCTCCTACGAGCAGTACTTC. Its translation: CASSSPLRAGLSYEQYF.

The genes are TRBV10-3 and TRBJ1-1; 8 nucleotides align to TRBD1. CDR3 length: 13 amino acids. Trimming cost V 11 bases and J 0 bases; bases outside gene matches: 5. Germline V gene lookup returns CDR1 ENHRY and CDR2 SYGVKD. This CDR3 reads CAVSDRVNTEAFF. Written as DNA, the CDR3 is TGTGCCGTCTCGGACAGGGTGAACACTGAAGCTTTCTTT.

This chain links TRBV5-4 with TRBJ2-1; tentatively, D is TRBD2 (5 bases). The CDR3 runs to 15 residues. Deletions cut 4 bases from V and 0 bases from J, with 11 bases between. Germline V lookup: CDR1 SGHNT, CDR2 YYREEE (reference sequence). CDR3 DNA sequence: TGTGCCAGCAGCGGAACTAGATCCTCCTACAATGAGCAGTTCTTC. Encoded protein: CASSGTRSSYNEQFF.

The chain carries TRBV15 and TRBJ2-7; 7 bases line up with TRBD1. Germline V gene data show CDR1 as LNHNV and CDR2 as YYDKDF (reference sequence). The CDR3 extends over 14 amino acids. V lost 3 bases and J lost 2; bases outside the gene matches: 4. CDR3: CATSSRQGTYEQYF. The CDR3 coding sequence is TGTGCCACCAGCAGCCGACAGGGCACCTACGAGCAGTACTTC. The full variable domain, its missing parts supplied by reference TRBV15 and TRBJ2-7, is DAMVIQNPRYQVTQFGKPVTLSCSQTLNHNVMYWYQQKSSQAPKLLFHYYDKDFNNEADTPDNFQSRRPNTSFCFLDIRSPGLGDTAMYLCATSSRQGTYEQYFGPGTRLTVT.

CDR3 amino acids: CASSLQAAGEQFF. The CDR3 DNA reads as TGTGCCAGCAGCCTCCAGGCCGCCGGTGAGCAGTTCTTC. The genes are TRBV5-8 and TRBJ2-1; D not resolved. Germline-derived CDR1 and CDR2 are SGHTS and YDEGEE. Trimming pared 4 bases from V and 9 bases from J, leaving 14 bases between. The CDR3 contains 13 residues.

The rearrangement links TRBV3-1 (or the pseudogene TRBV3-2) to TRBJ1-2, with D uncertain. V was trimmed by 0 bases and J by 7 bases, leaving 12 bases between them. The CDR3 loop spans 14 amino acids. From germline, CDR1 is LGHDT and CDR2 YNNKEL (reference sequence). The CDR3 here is CASSQDGLNGGYTF. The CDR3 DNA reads TGTGCCAGCAGCCAAGATGGGCTTAACGGTGGCTACACCTTC.

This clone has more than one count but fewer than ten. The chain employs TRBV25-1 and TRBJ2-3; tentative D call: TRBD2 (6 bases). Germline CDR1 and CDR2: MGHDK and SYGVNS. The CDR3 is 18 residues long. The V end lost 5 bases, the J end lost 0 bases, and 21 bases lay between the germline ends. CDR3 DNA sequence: TGTGCCAGCAGTCTGGCTCAGGGAGAGACTAGGAGCACAGATACGCAGTATTTT. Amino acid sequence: CASSLAQGETRSTDTQYF. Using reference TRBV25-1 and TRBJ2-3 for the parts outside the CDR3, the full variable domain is EADIYQTPRYLVIGTGKKITLECSQTMGHDKMYWYQQDPGMELHLIHYSYGVNSTEKGDLSSESTVSRIRTEHFPLTLESARPSHTSQYLCASSLAQGETRSTDTQYFGPGTRLTVL.

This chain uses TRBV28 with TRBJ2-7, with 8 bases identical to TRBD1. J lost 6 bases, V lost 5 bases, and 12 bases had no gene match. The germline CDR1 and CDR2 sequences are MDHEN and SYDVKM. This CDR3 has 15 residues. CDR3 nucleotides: TGTGCCAGCAGTCGACAGGACAGGGACGTGGGCGAGCAGTACTTC. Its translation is CASSRQDRDVGEQYF.

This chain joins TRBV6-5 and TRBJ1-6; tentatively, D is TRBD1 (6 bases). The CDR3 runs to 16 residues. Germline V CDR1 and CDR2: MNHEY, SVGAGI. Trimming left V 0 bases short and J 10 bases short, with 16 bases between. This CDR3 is CASSYSGNRVESPLHF. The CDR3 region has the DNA TGTGCCAGCAGTTACTCGGGGAACAGGGTTGAGTCACCCCTCCACTTT.

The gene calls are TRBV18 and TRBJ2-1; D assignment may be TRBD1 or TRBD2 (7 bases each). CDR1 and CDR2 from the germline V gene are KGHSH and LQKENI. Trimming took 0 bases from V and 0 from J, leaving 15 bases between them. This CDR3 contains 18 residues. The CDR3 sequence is CASSPPSGRTGSYNEQFF. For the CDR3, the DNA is TGTGCCAGCTCACCACCGTCCGGGAGGACAGGCTCCTACAATGAGCAGTTCTTC.

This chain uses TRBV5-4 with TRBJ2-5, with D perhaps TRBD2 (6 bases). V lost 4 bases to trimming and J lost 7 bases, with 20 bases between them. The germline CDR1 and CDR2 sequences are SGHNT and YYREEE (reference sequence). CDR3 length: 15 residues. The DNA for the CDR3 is TGTGCCAGCAGCCACCCGGGACTCCGACGGGGGACCCAGTACTTC. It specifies CASSHPGLRRGTQYF.

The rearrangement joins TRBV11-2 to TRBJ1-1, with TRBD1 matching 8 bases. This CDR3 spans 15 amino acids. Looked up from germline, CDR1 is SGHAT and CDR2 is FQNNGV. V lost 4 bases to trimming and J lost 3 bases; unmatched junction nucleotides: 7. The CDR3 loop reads CASSSIRQGYTEAFF. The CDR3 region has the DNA TGTGCCAGCAGCTCAATTCGACAGGGGTACACTGAAGCTTTCTTT.

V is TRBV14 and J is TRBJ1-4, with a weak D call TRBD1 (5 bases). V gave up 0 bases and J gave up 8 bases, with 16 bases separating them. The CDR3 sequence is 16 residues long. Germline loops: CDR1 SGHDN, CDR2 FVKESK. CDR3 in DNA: TGTGCCAGCAGCCAAGATCCGGGCAGGGTCGGGGAAAAACTGTTTTTT. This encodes CASSQDPGRVGEKLFF.

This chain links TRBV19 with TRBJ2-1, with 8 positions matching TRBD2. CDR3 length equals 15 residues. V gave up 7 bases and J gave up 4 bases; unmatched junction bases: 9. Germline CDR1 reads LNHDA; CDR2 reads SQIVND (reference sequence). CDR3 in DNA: TGTGCCAGTAATAATAGACTAGCGCGTTACAATGAGCAGTTCTTC. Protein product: CASNNRLARYNEQFF.

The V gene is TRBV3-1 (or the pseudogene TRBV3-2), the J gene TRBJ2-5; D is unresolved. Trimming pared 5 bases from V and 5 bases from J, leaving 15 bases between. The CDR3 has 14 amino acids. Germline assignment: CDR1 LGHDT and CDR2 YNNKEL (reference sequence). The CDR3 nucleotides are TGTGCCAGCAGCGTCCAACATCTCTCTGAGACCCAGTACTTC. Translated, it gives CASSVQHLSETQYF.

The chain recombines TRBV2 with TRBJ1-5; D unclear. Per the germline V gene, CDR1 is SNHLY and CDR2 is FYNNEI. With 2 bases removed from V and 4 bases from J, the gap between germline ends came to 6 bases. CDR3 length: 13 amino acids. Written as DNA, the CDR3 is TGTGCCAGCAGTGAATACGGGAATCAGCCCCAGCATTTT. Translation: CASSEYGNQPQHF.